Here is one T cell receptor (beta chain) with its context. This sample was taken from a study of cytomegalovirus exposure and HLA in healthy donors. The primer mix had 60 Vbeta and 13 Jbeta primers. TCRdb keeps only in-frame clones here, not all; method: immunoSEQ multiplex PCR. The sample includes some 150,000 clones, around 77% of them seen just once. Trimming shortened V by 10 bases and J by 1 base, and 19 bases separated the two germline ends. This CDR3 has 15 amino acids. CDR1 and CDR2 from the germline V gene are MNHEY and SMNVEV (reference sequence). The TCR originated in a young man in good health and CMV-seronegative. Sequenced sample: PBMCs. This rearrangement joins TRBV27 to TRBJ2-5; weak D call: TRBD2 (5 bases). The CDR3 nucleotides are TGTGCCACCCGGTCAAGCGGAAATATCCAAGAGACCCAGTACTTC. It is translated as CATRSSGNIQETQYF.